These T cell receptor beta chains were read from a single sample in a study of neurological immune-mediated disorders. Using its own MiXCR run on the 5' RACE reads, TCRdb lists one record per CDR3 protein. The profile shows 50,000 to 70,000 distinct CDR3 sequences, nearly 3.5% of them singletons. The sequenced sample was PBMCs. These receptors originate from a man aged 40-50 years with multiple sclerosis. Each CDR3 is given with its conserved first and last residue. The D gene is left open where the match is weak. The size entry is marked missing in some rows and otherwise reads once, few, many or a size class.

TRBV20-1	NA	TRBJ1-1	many	CSAPEVGVGATEAFF	TGCAGTGCCCCAGAGGTCGGGGTCGGTGCGACTGAAGCTTTCTTT
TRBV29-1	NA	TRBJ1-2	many	CSVGGRVNYGYTF	TGCAGCGTTGGGGGGCGGGTTAACTATGGCTACACCTTC
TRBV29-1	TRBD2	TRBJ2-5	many	CSVSGTSLETQYF	TGCAGCGTCAGCGGGACTAGCCTAGAGACCCAGTACTTC
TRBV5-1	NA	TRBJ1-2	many	CASSRESLSLPSF	TGCGCCAGCAGTCGCGAGAGCCTTTCCCTTCCTTCCTTC
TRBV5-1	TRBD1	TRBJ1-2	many	CASRIGTGDLIGYTF	TGCGCCAGCAGGATCGGGACAGGGGACTTAATTGGCTACACCTTC
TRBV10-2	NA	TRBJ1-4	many	CASRPGRANEKLFF	TGCGCCAGCAGACCGGGACGGGCTAATGAAAAACTGTTTTTT
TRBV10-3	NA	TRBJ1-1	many	CAIRESRTGNTEAFF	TGTGCCATCAGGGAATCGAGGACGGGGAACACTGAAGCTTTCTTT
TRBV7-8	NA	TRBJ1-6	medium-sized	CASSLEQNYNSPLHF	TGTGCCAGCAGCTTAGAGCAGAACTATAATTCACCCCTCCACTTT
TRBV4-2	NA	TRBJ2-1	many	CASSQESGSLLFF	TGTGCCAGCAGCCAAGAGTCCGGCTCTCTTCTTTTCTTC
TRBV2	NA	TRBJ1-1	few	CASTAVRGGTEAFF	TGTGCCAGCACCGCGGTCAGGGGAGGCACTGAAGCTTTCTTT
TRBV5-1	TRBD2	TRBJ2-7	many	CASSPDYSGGREQYF	TGCGCCAGCAGCCCAGATTACTCGGGAGGTCGCGAGCAGTACTTC
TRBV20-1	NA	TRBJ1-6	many	CSAKGRKSSYNSPLHF	TGCAGTGCTAAGGGACGAAAGAGCTCCTATAATTCACCCCTCCACTTT
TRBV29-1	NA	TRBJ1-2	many	CSVGDELIGYGYTF	TGCAGCGTCGGGGACGAACTAATTGGCTATGGCTACACCTTC
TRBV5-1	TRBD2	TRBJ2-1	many	CASSLVAGFAGAYNEQFF	TGCGCCAGCAGCTTGGTGGCGGGGTTCGCGGGAGCCTACAATGAGCAGTTCTTC
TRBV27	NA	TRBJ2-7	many	CASRDGAYEQYF	TGTGCCAGCAGGGACGGTGCCTACGAGCAGTACTTC
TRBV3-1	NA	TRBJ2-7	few	CASSRLPLYEQYF	TGTGCCAGCAGCAGACTTCCCTTATACGAGCAGTACTTC
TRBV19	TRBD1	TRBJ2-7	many	CASIGTGYEQYF	TGTGCCAGTATCGGGACAGGTTACGAGCAGTACTTC
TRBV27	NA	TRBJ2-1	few	CASSFNPGAYNEQFF	TGTGCCAGCAGTTTTAATCCCGGGGCTTACAATGAGCAGTTCTTC
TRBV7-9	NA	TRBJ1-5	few	CASTAGNKTQNF	TGTGCCAGCACGGCGGGGAATAAGACCCAGAATTTT
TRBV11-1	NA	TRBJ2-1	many	CASTLKAGSYNEQFF	TGTGCCAGCACCCTTAAGGCTGGCTCCTACAATGAGCAGTTCTTC
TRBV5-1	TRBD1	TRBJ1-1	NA	CASSDDRELNTEAFF	TGCGCCAGCAGCGATGACAGGGAACTGAACACTGAAGCTTTCTTT
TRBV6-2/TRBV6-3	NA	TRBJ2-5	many	CASSYSRGYLQETQYF	TGTGCCAGCAGTTACTCGAGAGGATATCTCCAAGAGACCCAGTACTTC
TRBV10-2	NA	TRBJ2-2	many	CASSEVGGANTGELFF	TGCGCCAGCAGTGAGGTGGGGGGTGCGAACACCGGGGAGCTGTTTTTT
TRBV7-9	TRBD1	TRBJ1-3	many	CASSSRTGSGNTIYF	TGTGCCAGCAGCTCTCGGACAGGGTCTGGAAACACCATATATTTT
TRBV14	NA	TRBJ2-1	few	CASSQGQVSYNEQFF	TGTGCCAGCAGCCAAGGGCAGGTCTCCTACAATGAGCAGTTCTTC
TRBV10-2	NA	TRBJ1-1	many	CASSERGNTEAFF	TGCGCCAGCAGTGAAAGGGGGAACACTGAAGCTTTCTTT
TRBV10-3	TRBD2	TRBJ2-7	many	CAISEPGLAGVEQYF	TGTGCCATCAGTGAGCCGGGACTAGCGGGAGTCGAGCAGTACTTC
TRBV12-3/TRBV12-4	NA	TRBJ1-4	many	CASSPLWAADEKLFF	TGTGCCAGCAGTCCCCTCTGGGCTGCTGATGAAAAACTGTTTTTT
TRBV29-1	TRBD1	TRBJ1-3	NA	CIAQRYRGRGKTIYF	TGCATCGCCCAGCGGTACAGGGGGCGAGGAAAAACCATATATTTT
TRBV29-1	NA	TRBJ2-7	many	CSVEGTGKSSYEQYF	TGCAGCGTTGAAGGTACAGGGAAAAGCTCCTACGAGCAGTACTTC